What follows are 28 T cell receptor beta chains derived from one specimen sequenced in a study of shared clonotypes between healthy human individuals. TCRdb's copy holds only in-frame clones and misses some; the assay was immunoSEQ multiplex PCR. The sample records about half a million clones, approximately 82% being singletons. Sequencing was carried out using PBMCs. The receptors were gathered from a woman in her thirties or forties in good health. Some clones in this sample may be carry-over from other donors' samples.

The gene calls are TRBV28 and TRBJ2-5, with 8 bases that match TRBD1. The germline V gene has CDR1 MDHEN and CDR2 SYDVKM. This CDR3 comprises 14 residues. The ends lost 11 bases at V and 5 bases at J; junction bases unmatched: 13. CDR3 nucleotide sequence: TGTGCCGTCTACGCGCAGGGGGCGCGGGAGACCCAGTACTTC. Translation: CAVYAQGARETQYF. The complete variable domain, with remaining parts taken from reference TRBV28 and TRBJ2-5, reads DVKVTQSSRYLVKRTGEKVFLECVQDMDHENMFWYRQDPGLGLRLIYFSYDVKMKEKGDIPEGYSVSREKKERFSLILESASTNQTSMYLCAVYAQGARETQYFGPGTRLLVL.

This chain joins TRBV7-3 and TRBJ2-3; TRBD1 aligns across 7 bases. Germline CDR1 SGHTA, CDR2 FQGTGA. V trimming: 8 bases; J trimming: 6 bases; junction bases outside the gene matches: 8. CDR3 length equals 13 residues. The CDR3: CASGRQGHDTQYF. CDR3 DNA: TGTGCCAGCGGCCGACAGGGTCATGATACGCAGTATTTT.

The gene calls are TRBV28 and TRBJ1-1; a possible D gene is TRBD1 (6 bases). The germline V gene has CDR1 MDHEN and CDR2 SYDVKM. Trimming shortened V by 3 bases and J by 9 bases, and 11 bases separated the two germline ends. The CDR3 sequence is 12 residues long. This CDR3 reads CASSLGGSKAFF. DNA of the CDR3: TGTGCCAGCAGTTTGGGGGGCTCGAAAGCTTTCTTT. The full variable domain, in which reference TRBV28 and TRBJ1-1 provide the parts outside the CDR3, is DVKVTQSSRYLVKRTGEKVFLECVQDMDHENMFWYRQDPGLGLRLIYFSYDVKMKEKGDIPEGYSVSREKKERFSLILESASTNQTSMYLCASSLGGSKAFFGQGTRLTVV.

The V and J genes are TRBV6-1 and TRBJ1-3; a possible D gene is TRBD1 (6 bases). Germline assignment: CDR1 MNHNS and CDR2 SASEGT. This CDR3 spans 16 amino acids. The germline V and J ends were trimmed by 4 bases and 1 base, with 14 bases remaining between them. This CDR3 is CASSVAAGVSGNTIYF. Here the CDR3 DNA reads TGTGCCAGCAGTGTCGCGGCAGGGGTTTCTGGAAACACCATATATTTT.

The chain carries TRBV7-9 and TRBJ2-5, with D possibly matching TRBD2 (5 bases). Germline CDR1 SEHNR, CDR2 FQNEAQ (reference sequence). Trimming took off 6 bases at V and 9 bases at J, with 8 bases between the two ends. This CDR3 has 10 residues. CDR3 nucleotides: TGTGCCAGCAGTGGAGCGGCCCAGTACTTC. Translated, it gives CASSGAAQYF.

The CDR3, as DNA: TGTGCCAGCAGCCCAGCGGGAGCTAACTATGGCTACACCTTC. Its protein is CASSPAGANYGYTF. This sequence joins TRBV7-2 and TRBJ1-2; D unclear. This CDR3 has 14 amino acids. V lost 5 bases to trimming and J lost 0 bases, with 10 bases between them. Germline-derived CDR1 and CDR2 are SGHTA and FQGNSA.

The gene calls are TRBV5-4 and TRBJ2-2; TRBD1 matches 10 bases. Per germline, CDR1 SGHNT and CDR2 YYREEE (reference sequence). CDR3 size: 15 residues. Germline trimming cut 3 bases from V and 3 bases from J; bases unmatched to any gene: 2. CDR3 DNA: TGTGCCAGCAGCTATGGACAGGGGGACACCGGGGAGCTGTTTTTT. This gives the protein CASSYGQGDTGELFF. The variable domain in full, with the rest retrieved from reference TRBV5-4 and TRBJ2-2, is ETGVTQSPTHLIKTRGQQVTLRCSSQSGHNTVSWYQQALGQGPQFIFQYYREEENGRGNFPPRFSGLQFPNYSSELNVNALELDDSALYLCASSYGQGDTGELFFGEGSRLTVL.

CDR3 coding DNA: TGTGCCAGCAGCTTAGCTAGTGGGCAGGACGAAGCTTTCTTT. It codes for CASSLASGQDEAFF. The chain combines TRBV7-9 with TRBJ1-1; the D is unclear. This CDR3 comprises 14 residues. Between the trimmed V and J ends, which lost 0 bases and 8 bases, there was a span of 13 bases. Germline CDR1 SEHNR, CDR2 FQNEAQ (reference sequence).

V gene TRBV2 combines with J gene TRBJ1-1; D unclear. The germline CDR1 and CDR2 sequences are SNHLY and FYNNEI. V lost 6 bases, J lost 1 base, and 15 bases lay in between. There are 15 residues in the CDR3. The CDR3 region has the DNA TGTGCCAGCAGCTCCGAGAGGTCTGGGAACACTGAAGCTTTCTTT. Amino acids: CASSSERSGNTEAFF. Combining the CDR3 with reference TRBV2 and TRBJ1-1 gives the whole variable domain EPEVTQTPSHQVTQMGQEVILRCVPISNHLYFYWYRQILGQKVEFLVSFYNNEISEKSEIFDDQFSVERPDGSNFTLKIRSTKLEDSAMYFCASSSERSGNTEAFFGQGTRLTVV.

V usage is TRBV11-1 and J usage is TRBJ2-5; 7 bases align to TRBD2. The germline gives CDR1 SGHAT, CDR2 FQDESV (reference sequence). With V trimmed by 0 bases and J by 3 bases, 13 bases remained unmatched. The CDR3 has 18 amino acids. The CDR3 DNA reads TGTGCCAGCAGCTTAGCCCCCTGGGCTAGCGGTGACAAAGAGACCCAGTACTTC. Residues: CASSLAPWASGDKETQYF. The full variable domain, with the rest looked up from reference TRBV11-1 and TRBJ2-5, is EAEVAQSPRYKITEKSQAVAFWCDPISGHATLYWYRQILGQGPELLVQFQDESVVDDSQLPKDRFSAERLKGVDSTLKIQPAELGDSAMYLCASSLAPWASGDKETQYFGPGTRLLVL.

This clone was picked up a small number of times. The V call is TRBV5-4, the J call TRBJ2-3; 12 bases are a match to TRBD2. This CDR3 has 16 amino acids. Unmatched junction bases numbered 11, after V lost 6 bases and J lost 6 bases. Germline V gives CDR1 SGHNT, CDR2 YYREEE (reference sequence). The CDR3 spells CASNLNRLAGGDTQYF. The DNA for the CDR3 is TGTGCCAGCAACCTCAATCGGCTAGCGGGAGGGGATACGCAGTATTTT. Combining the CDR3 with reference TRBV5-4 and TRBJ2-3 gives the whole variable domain ETGVTQSPTHLIKTRGQQVTLRCSSQSGHNTVSWYQQALGQGPQFIFQYYREEENGRGNFPPRFSGLQFPNYSSELNVNALELDDSALYLCASNLNRLAGGDTQYFGPGTRLTVL.

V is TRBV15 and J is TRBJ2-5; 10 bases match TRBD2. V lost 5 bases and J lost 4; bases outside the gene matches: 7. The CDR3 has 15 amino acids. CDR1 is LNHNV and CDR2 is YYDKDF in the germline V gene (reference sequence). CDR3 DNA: TGTGCCACCAGCGGGCGAGCGGGAGGGCGAGAGACCCAGTACTTC. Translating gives CATSGRAGGRETQYF. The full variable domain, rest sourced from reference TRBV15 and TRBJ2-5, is DAMVIQNPRYQVTQFGKPVTLSCSQTLNHNVMYWYQQKSSQAPKLLFHYYDKDFNNEADTPDNFQSRRPNTSFCFLDIRSPGLGDTAMYLCATSGRAGGRETQYFGPGTRLLVL.

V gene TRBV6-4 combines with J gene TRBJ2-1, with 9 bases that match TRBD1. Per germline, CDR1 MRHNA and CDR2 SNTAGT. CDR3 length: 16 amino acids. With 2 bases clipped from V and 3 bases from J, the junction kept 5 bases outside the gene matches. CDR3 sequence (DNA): TGTGCCAGCAGTGACACCGGGACAGGGTTCTACAATGAGCAGTTCTTC. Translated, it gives CASSDTGTGFYNEQFF.

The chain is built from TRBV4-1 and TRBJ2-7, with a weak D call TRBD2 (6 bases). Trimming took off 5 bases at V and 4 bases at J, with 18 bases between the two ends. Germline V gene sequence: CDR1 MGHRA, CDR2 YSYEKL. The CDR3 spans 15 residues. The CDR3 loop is CASSALGRNDYEQYF. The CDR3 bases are TGCGCCAGCAGCGCTCTTGGGAGGAATGATTACGAGCAGTACTTC.

Here the CDR3 DNA reads TGTGCCAGCAGTGAACAGGGAGTGCAATACTATGGCTACACCTTC. Protein product: CASSEQGVQYYGYTF. The V call is TRBV25-1, the J call TRBJ1-2; possible D gene TRBD1, 5 bases. Deletions cut 2 bases from V and 3 bases from J, with 13 bases between. CDR3 size: 15 residues. Per the germline V gene, CDR1 is MGHDK and CDR2 is SYGVNS.

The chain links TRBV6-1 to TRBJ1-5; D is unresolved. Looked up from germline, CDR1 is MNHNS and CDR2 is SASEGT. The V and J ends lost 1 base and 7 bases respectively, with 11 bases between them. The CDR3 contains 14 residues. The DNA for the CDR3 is TGTGCCAGCAGTGAAGTCGGGGTTGGGCAGCCCCAGCATTTT. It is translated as CASSEVGVGQPQHF.

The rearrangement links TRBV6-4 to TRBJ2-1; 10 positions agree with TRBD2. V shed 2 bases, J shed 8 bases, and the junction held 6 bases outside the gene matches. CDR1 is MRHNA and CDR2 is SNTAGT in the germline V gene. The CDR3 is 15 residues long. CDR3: CASSDEASGSDEQFF. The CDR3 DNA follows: TGTGCCAGCAGTGACGAAGCTAGCGGGAGTGATGAGCAGTTCTTC.

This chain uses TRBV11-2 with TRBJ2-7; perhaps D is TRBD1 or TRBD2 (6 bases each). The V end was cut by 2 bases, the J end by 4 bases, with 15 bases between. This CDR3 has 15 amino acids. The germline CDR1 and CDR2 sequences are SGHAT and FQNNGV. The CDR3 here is CASSLMTGARYEQYF. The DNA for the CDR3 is TGTGCCAGCAGCTTAATGACGGGGGCTCGGTACGAGCAGTACTTC. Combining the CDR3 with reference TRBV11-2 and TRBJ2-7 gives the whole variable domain EAGVAQSPRYKIIEKRQSVAFWCNPISGHATLYWYQQILGQGPKLLIQFQNNGVVDDSQLPKDRFSAERLKGVDSTLKIQPAKLEDSAVYLCASSLMTGARYEQYFGPGTRLTVT.

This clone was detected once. CDR3 bases: TGTGCCAGCAGTGCCCTTGAAGCTAACTATGGCTACACCTTC. Translated: CASSALEANYGYTF. This chain uses TRBV6-5 with TRBJ1-2; D not certain. This CDR3 has 14 residues. The V gene lost 5 bases and the J gene lost 0 bases, with 10 bases spanning the gap. The germline V gene has CDR1 MNHEY and CDR2 SVGAGI.

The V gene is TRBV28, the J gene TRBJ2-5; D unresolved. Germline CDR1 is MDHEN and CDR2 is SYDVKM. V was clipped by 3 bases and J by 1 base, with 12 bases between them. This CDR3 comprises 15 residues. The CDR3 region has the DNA TGTGCCAGCAGTTTCCTGGCGGAGCCCCAAGAGACCCAGTACTTC. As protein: CASSFLAEPQETQYF.

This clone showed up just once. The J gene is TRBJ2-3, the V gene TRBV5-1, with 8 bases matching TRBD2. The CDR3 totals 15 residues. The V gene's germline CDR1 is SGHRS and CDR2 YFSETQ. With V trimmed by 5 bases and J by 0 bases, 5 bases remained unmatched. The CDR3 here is CASRTSGHSTDTQYF. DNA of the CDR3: TGCGCCAGCAGAACTAGCGGACACAGCACAGATACGCAGTATTTT.

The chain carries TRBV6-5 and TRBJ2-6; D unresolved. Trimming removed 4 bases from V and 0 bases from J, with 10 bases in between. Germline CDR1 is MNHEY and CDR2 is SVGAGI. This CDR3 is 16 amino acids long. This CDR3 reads CASSSRARSGANVLTF. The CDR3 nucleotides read TGTGCCAGCAGTTCACGGGCCCGCTCTGGGGCCAACGTCCTGACTTTC.

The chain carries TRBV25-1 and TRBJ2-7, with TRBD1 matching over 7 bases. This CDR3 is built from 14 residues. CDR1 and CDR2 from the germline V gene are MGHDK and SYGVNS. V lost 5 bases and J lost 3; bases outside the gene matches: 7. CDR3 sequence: CASSTGQARYEQYF. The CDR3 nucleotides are TGTGCCAGCAGTACTGGACAGGCCCGCTACGAGCAGTACTTC.

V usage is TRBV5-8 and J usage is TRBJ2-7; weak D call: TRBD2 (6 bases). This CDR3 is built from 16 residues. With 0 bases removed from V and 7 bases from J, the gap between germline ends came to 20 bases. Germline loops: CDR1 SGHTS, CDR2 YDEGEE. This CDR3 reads CASSLAPGLGTGEQYF. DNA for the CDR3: TGTGCCAGCAGCTTGGCTCCGGGACTGGGGACGGGTGAGCAGTACTTC.

CDR3 in DNA: TGTGCCAGCAGCTTAGTCGGTCGCTCTGGGGCCAACGTCCTGACTTTC. This codes for CASSLVGRSGANVLTF. The rearrangement links TRBV7-9 to TRBJ2-6; D not certain. Looked up from germline, CDR1 is SEHNR and CDR2 is FQNEAQ (reference sequence). The CDR3 is 16 residues long. The germline V and J ends were trimmed by 1 base and 0 bases, with 7 bases remaining between them.

CDR3 in amino acids: CASTNREAREQYF. The CDR3, as DNA: TGTGCCAGCACCAACAGGGAGGCTAGGGAGCAGTACTTC. V is TRBV6-5 and J is TRBJ2-7; possibly TRBD1 or TRBD2 for D (6 bases each). V dropped 7 bases and J dropped 7 bases, with 17 bases sitting between them. The CDR3 consists of 13 residues. Looked up from germline, CDR1 is MNHEY and CDR2 is SVGAGI.

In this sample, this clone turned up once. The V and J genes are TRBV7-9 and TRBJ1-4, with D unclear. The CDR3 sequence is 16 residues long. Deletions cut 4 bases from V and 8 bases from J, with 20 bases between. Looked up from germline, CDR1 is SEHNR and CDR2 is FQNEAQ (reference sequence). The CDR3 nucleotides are TGTGCCAGCAGCTCCGGACGGGAGGACCGGTACGAAAAACTGTTTTTT. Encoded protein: CASSSGREDRYEKLFF.

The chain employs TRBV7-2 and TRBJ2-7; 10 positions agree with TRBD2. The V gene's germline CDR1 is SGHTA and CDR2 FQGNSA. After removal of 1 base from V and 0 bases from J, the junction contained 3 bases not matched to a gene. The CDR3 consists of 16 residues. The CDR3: CASSLEGLADSYEQYF. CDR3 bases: TGTGCCAGCAGCTTAGAAGGACTAGCGGACTCCTACGAGCAGTACTTC.